This T cell receptor beta chain was recorded in a study of blood T cell repertoires in COVID-19. Overall study context: The United States, Italy and Spain were the sources of the acute and convalescent COVID-19 samples. T cells, B-cell-depleted T cells, or PBMCs supplied cDNA or gDNA.

Germline V gene sequence: CDR1 SGHNT, CDR2 YYREEE (reference sequence). V dropped 0 bases and J dropped 4; count of bases not matched to a gene: 6. The length of the CDR3 is 16 residues. Original handling: Counts of nucleated cells, estimated from reference gene primer amplification, were obtained. The data were produced by immunoSEQ multiplex PCR, yet TCRdb's version contains in-frame clones alone and is incomplete. Clone size and the V and J calls come from that table; the DNA yielded D and trimming. The sample includes 190,000 or so clones, approximately 86% seen only once; the top ten take approximately 2.5%.

This TCR was recovered from a man aged 40-55 years with active or convalescent COVID-19. Material for sequencing was peripheral blood. The chain is built from TRBV5-4 and TRBJ2-7; 11 bases map to TRBD1. DNA of the CDR3: TGTGCCAGCAGCTTGGCCCGGACAGGGGGCAGGTACGAGCAGTACTTC. Its translation is CASSLARTGGRYEQYF.